The 21 T cell receptor beta chains listed next were all sequenced from one sample in a study of T cells after yellow fever vaccination. TCRdb called the 5' RACE reads again in MiXCR, with one record for every CDR3 protein. The sample has 150,000 to 200,000 distinct CDR3 sequences, about 10% seen once; the top ten hold 36%. The sample here was CD8+ T cells sorted from PBMCs, taken 15 days after the yellow fever booster vaccination. These receptor sequences come from a young man who received the YFV17D yellow fever vaccine.

This chain joins TRBV6-6 and TRBJ2-6; unclear D gene. This CDR3 comprises 17 residues. Trimming left V 10 bases short and J 4 bases short, with 23 bases between. Germline CDR1 reads MNHNY; CDR2 reads SVGAGI (reference sequence). Here the CDR3 DNA reads TGTGCCATCGAGATCCGGGTCGGATACGGCGGGGCCAACGTCCTGACTTTC. Translated: CAIEIRVGYGGANVLTF.

This clonotype appeared a few times. The chain employs TRBV24-1 and TRBJ2-6; either TRBD1 or TRBD2 may fit D (5 bases each). This CDR3 is 18 amino acids long. Germline V gene data show CDR1 as KGHDR and CDR2 as SFDVKD. Trimming took off 2 bases at V and 0 bases at J, with 13 bases between the two ends. The CDR3 loop reads CATSDSAGSFSGANVLTF. The CDR3 nucleotides read TGTGCCACCAGTGATTCCGCAGGGAGCTTCTCTGGGGCCAACGTCCTGACTTTC.

The rearrangement joins TRBV5-1 to TRBJ1-1; D unclear. There are 14 residues in the CDR3. Trimming left V 2 bases short and J 5 bases short, with 13 bases between. The germline V gene encodes CDR1 SGHRS and CDR2 YFSETQ. For the CDR3, the DNA is TGCGCCAGCAGCTTCGTACCAACGGGGACTGAAGCTTTCTTT. Translated: CASSFVPTGTEAFF.

The gene calls are TRBV7-2 and TRBJ2-1; D uncertain. CDR1 and CDR2 (germline): SGHTA, FQGNSA. Trimming took 5 bases from V and 5 from J, leaving 10 bases between them. The CDR3 totals 13 residues. CDR3 DNA sequence: TGTGCCAGCAGCCATAGCAATAACAATGAGCAGTTCTTC. Its protein is CASSHSNNNEQFF.

The chain joins TRBV4-3 to TRBJ1-1; D possibly corresponds to TRBD1 (5 bases). The V end lost 1 base, the J end lost 6 bases, and 15 bases lay between the germline ends. The germline V gene has CDR1 LGHNA and CDR2 YSLEER. This CDR3 has 15 amino acids. The CDR3 sequence: CASSQVRGVDSEAFF. Written as DNA, the CDR3 is TGCGCCAGCAGCCAAGTGAGGGGTGTTGACTCTGAAGCTTTCTTT.

This clonotype came up a few times. The chain joins TRBV15 to TRBJ1-2; 9 bases match TRBD1. The CDR3 has 14 amino acids. V was pared by 5 bases and J by 6 bases, with 7 bases of the junction left unmatched. Germline values: CDR1 LNHNV, CDR2 YYDKDF (reference sequence). CDR3 nucleotide sequence: TGTGCCACCAGCCCGCAAGGGACAGGGCATGGCTACACCTTC. It encodes CATSPQGTGHGYTF.

The genes are TRBV5-6 and TRBJ2-1; no reliable D call. The CDR3 contains 11 residues. The V end was cut by 0 bases, the J end by 9 bases, with 4 bases between. CDR1 is SGHDT, CDR2 YYEEEE, per germline. The CDR3 region has the DNA TGTGCCAGCAGCTTGGATCCTGAGCAGTTCTTC. Protein product: CASSLDPEQFF.

V and J are TRBV2 and TRBJ2-5, with 7 nucleotides matching TRBD2. The CDR3 contains 18 residues. Unmatched junction bases numbered 20, after V lost 7 bases and J lost 3 bases. The V gene's germline CDR1 is SNHLY and CDR2 FYNNEI. The CDR3 region is CASNRPYGSAGEEETQYF. Here the CDR3 DNA reads TGTGCCAGCAATCGGCCGTACGGCAGTGCGGGGGAGGAAGAGACCCAGTACTTC.

The sample holds a few counts of this clonotype. The genes are TRBV4-2 and TRBJ2-3; D is ambiguous. This CDR3 is built from 13 residues. V lost 4 bases, J lost 1 base, and 6 bases lay in between. Germline values: CDR1 LGHNA, CDR2 YNFKEQ. CDR3 amino acids: CASSPRGTDTQYF. The CDR3 coding sequence is TGTGCCAGCAGCCCAAGAGGCACAGATACGCAGTATTTT.

This clonotype was found a few times. This CDR3 reads CASMSPLIAGELFF. The CDR3 coding sequence is TGCGCCAGCATGAGTCCACTAATCGCCGGGGAGCTGTTTTTT. The rearrangement joins TRBV10-2 to TRBJ2-2; D unclear. CDR1 is WSHSY and CDR2 is SAAADI in the germline V gene. This CDR3 contains 14 residues. Trimming removed 7 bases from V and 6 bases from J, with 15 bases in between.

In its sample, this clonotype was seen many times. The V and J genes are TRBV10-3 and TRBJ2-1, with 7 bases that match TRBD2. The V gene's germline CDR1 is ENHRY and CDR2 SYGVKD. This CDR3 spans 16 amino acids. V was pared by 8 bases and J by 8 bases, with 18 bases of the junction left unmatched. In DNA form, the CDR3 reads TGTGCCATCGCGGGCTCAGACCAGCGGGGAAACGATGAGCAGTTCTTC. Its translation: CAIAGSDQRGNDEQFF.

This clonotype was seen a few times. The chain is built from TRBV27 and TRBJ1-1; D call uncertain. This CDR3 has 13 residues. From germline, CDR1 is MNHEY and CDR2 SMNVEV (reference sequence). The ends were cut back, 3 bases at V and 1 base at J, with 6 bases in the middle. In DNA form, the CDR3 reads TGTGCCAGCAGTTTCACAGCGAACACTGAAGCTTTCTTT. This sequence encodes CASSFTANTEAFF.

This clonotype was counted between two and nine times. V is TRBV4-3 and J is TRBJ2-1; 9 nucleotides line up with TRBD2. Trimming removed 0 bases from V and 8 bases from J; junction bases left unmatched: 8. Germline V gene data show CDR1 as LGHNA and CDR2 as YSLEER. The CDR3 runs to 16 residues. The CDR3 DNA reads TGCGCCAGCAGCCAAGATGGGCGGGGGGGCAGCGATGAGCAGTTCTTC. Residues: CASSQDGRGGSDEQFF.

The chain is built from TRBV7-2 and TRBJ1-1, with D possibly being TRBD1 (6 bases). Germline CDR1 reads SGHTA; CDR2 reads FQGNSA. The germline V and J ends were trimmed by 3 bases and 4 bases, with 12 bases remaining between them. The CDR3 spans 14 residues. The CDR3 here is CASSLNRVGTEAFF. CDR3 nucleotides: TGTGCCAGCAGCTTGAACAGGGTGGGCACTGAAGCTTTCTTT.

The rearrangement uses TRBV6-5 and TRBJ1-1; no reliable D call. From germline, CDR1 is MNHEY and CDR2 SVGAGI. V lost 2 bases, J lost 0 bases, and 7 bases lay in between. CDR3 length: 14 amino acids. CDR3 residues: CASSYEGLNTEAFF. In DNA form, the CDR3 reads TGTGCCAGCAGTTACGAGGGCTTGAACACTGAAGCTTTCTTT.

This clonotype was picked up a small number of times. The chain carries TRBV6-5 and TRBJ2-7, with 8 bases matching TRBD1. With V trimmed by 2 bases and J by 4 bases, 4 bases remained unmatched. This CDR3 has 14 amino acids. Germline-derived CDR1 and CDR2 are MNHEY and SVGAGI. The CDR3 DNA follows: TGTGCCAGCAGTTACGGGACAGGCCAATACGAGCAGTACTTC. It yields the protein CASSYGTGQYEQYF.

J is TRBJ2-1 and V is TRBV4-1; D not certain. V was trimmed by 3 bases and J by 3 bases, leaving 15 bases between them. CDR1 MGHRA and CDR2 YSYEKL come from the germline V gene. The CDR3 contains 16 residues. CDR3 residues: CASSHAYLVVYNEQFF. As DNA, the CDR3 is TGCGCCAGCAGCCACGCGTACTTAGTAGTCTACAATGAGCAGTTCTTC.

In this sample, this clonotype turned up many times. The chain couples TRBV3-1 to TRBJ2-1; 14 bases map to TRBD2. The germline CDR1 and CDR2 sequences are LGHDT and YNNKEL (reference sequence). The junction had 13 bases not matched to a gene; V was cut back by 4 bases and J by 8 bases. The CDR3 has 18 residues. CDR3: CASSLGLAGGPASDEQFF. Written as DNA, the CDR3 is TGTGCCAGCAGCCTAGGACTAGCGGGGGGCCCGGCCTCAGATGAGCAGTTCTTC.

The genes are TRBV6-5 and TRBJ2-3, with 15 bases fitting TRBD2. In germline, CDR1 is MNHEY, CDR2 SVGAGI. The CDR3 covers 16 residues. V dropped 6 bases and J dropped 9; count of bases not matched to a gene: 10. The CDR3 protein is CASSSFGLAGGRTQYF. Written as DNA, the CDR3 is TGTGCCAGCAGCTCCTTCGGACTAGCGGGGGGGCGGACGCAGTATTTT.

This clonotype was recorded at least ten times. The V gene is TRBV4-1, the J gene TRBJ2-7; 9 bases agree with TRBD1. The CDR3 covers 16 residues. Germline CDR1 MGHRA, CDR2 YSYEKL. The trim removed 2 bases at V and 0 bases at J, leaving 5 bases unmatched. The CDR3 coding sequence is TGCGCCAGCAGCCAACCCGGACAGGGGAGCTCCTACGAGCAGTACTTC. Translation: CASSQPGQGSSYEQYF.

In this sample, this clonotype turned up a few times. The chain has TRBV4-1 and TRBJ1-2; TRBD1 agrees at 7 bases. With 0 bases clipped from V and 7 bases from J, the junction kept 11 bases outside the gene matches. There are 16 residues in the CDR3. CDR1 is MGHRA and CDR2 is YSYEKL in the germline V gene. The CDR3 sequence: CASSQDLMGQPSGYTF. The CDR3 coding sequence is TGCGCCAGCAGCCAAGATCTTATGGGACAGCCCTCTGGCTACACCTTC.